This entry features one T cell receptor beta chain sequence. Antigen unknown. The sample originates from a study of blood T cells in healthy people across ages. Study findings and constraints: Long-lived donors exceeded aged donors in naive CD4+ cells and diversity.

Looked up from germline, CDR1 is MNHNY and CDR2 is SVGAGI (reference sequence). This CDR3 has 13 amino acids. Trimming cost V 2 bases and J 4 bases, with 8 bases left between them. For the second PCR, which ran for about 6 to 11 cycles, a sample-barcoded 5' primer and a J-beta primer mix were used. One entry per CDR3 protein results from TCRdb running MiXCR on the 5' RACE reads. The sample carries approximately 1,700,000 distinct CDR3 sequences, 30% to 40% recorded once. Staff drew 8 to 10 milliliters of peripheral blood from each donor. The chain is built from TRBV6-6 and TRBJ2-5; possibly TRBD1 for D (5 bases). The sequence was obtained from a human donor in good health. The specimen was blood. The CDR3 here is CASSYDRRETQYF. DNA for the CDR3: TGTGCCAGCAGTTACGACAGACGAGAGACCCAGTACTTC.